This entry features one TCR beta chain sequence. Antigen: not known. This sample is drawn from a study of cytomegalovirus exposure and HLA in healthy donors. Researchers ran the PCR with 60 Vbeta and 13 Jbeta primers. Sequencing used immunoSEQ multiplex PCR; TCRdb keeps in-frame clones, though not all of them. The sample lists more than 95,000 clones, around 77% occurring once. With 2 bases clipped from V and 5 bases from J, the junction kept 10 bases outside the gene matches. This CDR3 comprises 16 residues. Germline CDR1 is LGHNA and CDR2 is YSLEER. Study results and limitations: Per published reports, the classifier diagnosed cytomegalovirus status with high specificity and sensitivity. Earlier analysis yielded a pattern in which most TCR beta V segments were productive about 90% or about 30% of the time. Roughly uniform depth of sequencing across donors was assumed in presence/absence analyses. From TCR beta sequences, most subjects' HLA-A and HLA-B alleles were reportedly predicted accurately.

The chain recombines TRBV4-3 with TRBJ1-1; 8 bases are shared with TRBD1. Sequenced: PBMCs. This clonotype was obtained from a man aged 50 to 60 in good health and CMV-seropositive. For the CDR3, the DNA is TGCGCCAGCAGCCAATGGTTCCAGGGGGCAGGGACTGAAGCTTTCTTT. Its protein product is CASSQWFQGAGTEAFF.